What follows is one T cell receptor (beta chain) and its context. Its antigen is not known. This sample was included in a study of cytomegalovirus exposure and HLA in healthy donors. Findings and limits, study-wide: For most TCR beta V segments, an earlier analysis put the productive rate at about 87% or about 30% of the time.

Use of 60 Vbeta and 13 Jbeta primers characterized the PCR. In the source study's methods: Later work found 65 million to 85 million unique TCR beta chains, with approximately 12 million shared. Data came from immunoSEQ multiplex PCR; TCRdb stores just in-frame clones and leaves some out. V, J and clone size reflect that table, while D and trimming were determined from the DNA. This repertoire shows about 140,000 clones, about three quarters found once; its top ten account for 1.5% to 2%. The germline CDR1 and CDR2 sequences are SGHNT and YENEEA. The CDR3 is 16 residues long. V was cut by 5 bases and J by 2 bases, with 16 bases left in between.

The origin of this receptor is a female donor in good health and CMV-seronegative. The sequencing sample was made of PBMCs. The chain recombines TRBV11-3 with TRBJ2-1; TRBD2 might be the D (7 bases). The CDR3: CASSEGWGGPYNEQFF. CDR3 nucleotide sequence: TGTGCCAGCAGCGAAGGCTGGGGGGGCCCCTACAATGAGCAGTTCTTC.